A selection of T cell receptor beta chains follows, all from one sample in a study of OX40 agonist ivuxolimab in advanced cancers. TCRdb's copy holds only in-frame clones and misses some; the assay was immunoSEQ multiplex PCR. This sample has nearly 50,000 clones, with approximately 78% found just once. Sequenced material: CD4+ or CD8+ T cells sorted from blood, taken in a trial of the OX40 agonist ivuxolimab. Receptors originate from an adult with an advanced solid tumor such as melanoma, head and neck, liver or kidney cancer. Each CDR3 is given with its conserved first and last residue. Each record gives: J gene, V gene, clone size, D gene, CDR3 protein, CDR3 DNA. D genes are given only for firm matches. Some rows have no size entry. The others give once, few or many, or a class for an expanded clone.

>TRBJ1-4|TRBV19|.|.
CASKGELEKLFF
TGTGCCAGTAAAGGAGAACTGGAAAAACTGTTTTTT
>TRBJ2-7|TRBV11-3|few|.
CASSLGPNYEQYF
TGTGCCAGCAGCTTAGGACCCAATTACGAGCAGTACTTC
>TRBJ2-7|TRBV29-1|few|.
CSVLRDPNTYEQYF
TGCAGCGTTCTTAGGGACCCCAACACCTACGAGCAGTACTTC
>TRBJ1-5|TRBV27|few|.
CASSPAGQPQHF
TGTGCCAGCAGTCCCGCTGGGCAGCCCCAGCATTTT
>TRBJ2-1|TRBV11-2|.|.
CASSLGRSSYNEQFF
TGTGCCAGCAGCTTAGGGCGCAGCTCCTACAATGAGCAGTTCTTC
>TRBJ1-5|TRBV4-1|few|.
CASSQEGSFSNQPQHF
TGCGCCAGCAGCCAAGAAGGTAGTTTTAGCAATCAGCCCCAGCATTTT
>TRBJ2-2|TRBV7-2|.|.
CASSFRTTGELFF
TGTGCCAGCAGCTTCCGGACGACCGGGGAGCTGTTTTTT
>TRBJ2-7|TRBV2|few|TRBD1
CASSIRQGSYEQYF
TGTGCCAGCAGCATAAGACAGGGCTCCTACGAGCAGTACTTC
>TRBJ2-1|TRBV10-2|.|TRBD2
CASRSTSGSWSEQFF
TGCGCCAGCAGATCGACTAGCGGGAGCTGGAGTGAGCAGTTCTTC
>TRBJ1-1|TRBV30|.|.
CAWSFNVNTEAFF
TGTGCCTGGAGTTTTAATGTGAACACTGAAGCTTTCTTT
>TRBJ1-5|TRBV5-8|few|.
CASSRTESSSYSNQPQHF
TGTGCCAGCAGCAGGACAGAGTCAAGCAGCTATAGCAATCAGCCCCAGCATTTT
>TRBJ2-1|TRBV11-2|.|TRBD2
CASSLKAGGPGSYNEQFF
TGTGCCAGCAGCTTAAAAGCGGGAGGGCCTGGCTCCTACAATGAGCAGTTCTTC
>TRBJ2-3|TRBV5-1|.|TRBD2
CASSTSVEGDTQYF
TGCGCCAGCAGCACTAGCGTAGAGGGAGATACGCAGTATTTT
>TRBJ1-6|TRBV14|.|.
CASSDEYNSPLHF
TGTGCCAGCAGCGATGAGTATAATTCACCCCTCCACTTT
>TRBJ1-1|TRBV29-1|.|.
CSVEGPGGKNTEAFF
TGCAGCGTCGAAGGGCCCGGAGGGAAGAACACTGAAGCTTTCTTT
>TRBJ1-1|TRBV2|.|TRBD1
CASSAGRGATEAFF
TGTGCCAGCAGTGCTGGCAGGGGGGCAACTGAAGCTTTCTTT